This TCR beta chain came from a study of blood T cell repertoires in COVID-19. Overall study context: Donors in the United States, Italy and Spain gave samples during acute or convalescent COVID-19.

This clone has a single count. In terms of age and location, participants ranged from roughly 18 to 90 years and lived in about two dozen US areas. Participants were placed into cohorts based on the clinical history they reported. The germline gives CDR1 LNHDA, CDR2 SQIVND (reference sequence). CDR3 length: 13 residues. V was pared by 7 bases and J by 6 bases, with 6 bases of the junction left unmatched. This table comes from immunoSEQ multiplex PCR, and its TCRdb copy is limited to in-frame clones, with some not included. In the table there are 150,000 or so clones, 82% of which are singletons. The sample taken for sequencing was PBMCs or T cells enriched from blood (not recorded which). The sequence was collected from a man in his forties or fifties who had recovered from COVID-19. The chain uses TRBV19 and TRBJ2-3, with 8 bases fitting TRBD1. Here the CDR3 DNA reads TGTGCCAGTACCCGGACAGGGTCCGATACGCAGTATTTT. This encodes CASTRTGSDTQYF.